What follows describes a single TCR beta chain. This record belongs to a study of blood T cell repertoires in COVID-19. CDR3 length: 14 residues. Per the germline V gene, CDR1 is LNHDA and CDR2 is SQIVND (reference sequence). V lost 11 bases, J lost 0 bases, and 6 bases stayed unmatched. Profiled with immunoSEQ multiplex PCR; TCRdb holds only in-frame clones, not every one. The table has a few hundred thousand clones, 80% to 90% seen once; the top ten hold around 8.9%. What was sequenced was PBMCs or T cells enriched from blood (not recorded which). V and J are TRBV19 and TRBJ2-3; TRBD2 agrees at 9 bases. The TCR originated in a young woman who had recovered from COVID-19. CDR3 protein: CACGLATSTDTQYF. CDR3 coding DNA: TGTGCCTGTGGACTAGCGACGAGCACAGATACGCAGTATTTT. The variable domain in full, with the rest retrieved from reference TRBV19 and TRBJ2-3, is DGGITQSPKYLFRKEGQNVTLSCEQNLNHDAMYWYRQDPGQGLRLIYYSQIVNDFQKGDIAEGYSVSREKKESFPLTVTSAQKNPTAFYLCACGLATSTDTQYFGPGTRLTVL.